A single sample is the source of the 25 T cell receptor beta chains below, sequenced in a study of blood T cell repertoires in COVID-19 (dated by TCRdb to 2020 to 2021). The method behind the library was the immunoSEQ multiplex PCR assay. Here the immuneACCESS table is served through TCRdb, limited to in-frame sequences with V and J called. Missing clones are a known gap in these copies; in checked studies unresolved V genes cover under half, and the rest lacks a known reason. Within this sample are some 230,000 clones, with 70% to 90% of them counted one time only. 10% of the sample comes from the top ten. Sequenced material: peripheral blood. These receptors came from a woman aged 45-60 years with COVID-19, enrolled during active disease.

The rearrangement links TRBV5-5 to TRBJ1-4; 8 nucleotides align to TRBD1. The CDR3 consists of 15 residues. Germline values: CDR1 SGHKS, CDR2 YYEKEE (reference sequence). Unmatched junction bases numbered 8, after V lost 2 bases and J lost 8 bases. The CDR3 reads CASSLPGQGQEKLFF. CDR3 in DNA: TGTGCCAGCAGCTTACCCGGACAGGGACAGGAAAAACTGTTTTTT.

The rearrangement joins TRBV3-1 (or the pseudogene TRBV3-2) to TRBJ1-1, with TRBD1 matching over 7 bases. Germline values: CDR1 LGHDT, CDR2 YNNKEL (reference sequence). The V segment lost 4 bases and the J segment 4 bases; nucleotides outside the gene matches: 6. CDR3 size: 14 residues. In nucleotides, the CDR3 is TGTGCCAGCAGCCCGGGACAGTTAGTCACTGAAGCTTTCTTT. Its protein product is CASSPGQLVTEAFF.

The chain couples TRBV7-3 to TRBJ2-3; 8 bases are shared with TRBD2. This CDR3 contains 14 residues. The V gene's germline CDR1 is SGHTA and CDR2 FQGTGA. Germline trimming cut 8 bases from V and 2 bases from J; bases unmatched to any gene: 6. The CDR3 DNA is TGTGCCAGCGGAGCGGGGGCCCTCACAGATACGCAGTATTTT. This encodes CASGAGALTDTQYF. The full variable domain, its missing parts supplied by reference TRBV7-3 and TRBJ2-3, is GAGVSQTPSNKVTEKGKYVELRCDPISGHTALYWYRQSLGQGPEFLIYFQGTGAADDSGLPNDRFFAVRPEGSVSTLKIQRTERGDSAVYLCASGAGALTDTQYFGPGTRLTVL.

This clone was detected once. CDR3 sequence (DNA): TGTGCCATCGAAGGGACTAGCGGGGGGGTGCAAGAGCAGTTCTTC. Its translation: CAIEGTSGGVQEQFF. The chain is built from TRBV10-3 and TRBJ2-1; 16 nucleotides align to TRBD2. This CDR3 has 15 amino acids. Germline V gene lookup returns CDR1 ENHRY and CDR2 SYGVKD. V was pared by 8 bases and J by 10 bases, with 8 bases of the junction left unmatched.

The genes are TRBV11-1 and TRBJ2-6; no definite D call. Trimming pared 5 bases from V and 1 base from J, leaving 9 bases between. This CDR3 contains 15 residues. The germline CDR1 and CDR2 sequences are SGHAT and FQDESV (reference sequence). The CDR3 loop is CASSKQFSGANVLTF. The CDR3 DNA follows: TGTGCCAGCAGCAAACAGTTTTCTGGGGCCAACGTCCTGACTTTC.

V is TRBV10-3 and J is TRBJ2-1, with 13 positions matching TRBD2. This CDR3 region has 14 residues. Trimming cost V 6 bases and J 5 bases; bases outside gene matches: 1. Germline CDR1 reads ENHRY; CDR2 reads SYGVKD. The CDR3 nucleotides are TGTGCCATCAGACTAGCGGGGGGGGACAATGAGCAGTTCTTC. It yields the protein CAIRLAGGDNEQFF.

The rearrangement links TRBV28 to TRBJ2-7; 11 positions agree with TRBD2. This CDR3 is built from 15 residues. Losses at the gene ends were 6 bases for V and 2 bases for J; bases not matched to a gene: 6. Germline CDR1 MDHEN, CDR2 SYDVKM. CDR3 loop: CASSPTSGGPYEQYF. In nucleotides, the CDR3 is TGTGCCAGCAGCCCTACTAGCGGGGGTCCCTACGAGCAGTACTTC. Combining the CDR3 with reference TRBV28 and TRBJ2-7 gives the whole variable domain DVKVTQSSRYLVKRTGEKVFLECVQDMDHENMFWYRQDPGLGLRLIYFSYDVKMKEKGDIPEGYSVSREKKERFSLILESASTNQTSMYLCASSPTSGGPYEQYFGPGTRLTVT.

The chain employs TRBV28 and TRBJ1-6, with 7 positions matching TRBD1. The CDR3 runs 17 residues. V gave up 6 bases and J gave up 4 bases; unmatched junction bases: 12. From germline, CDR1 is MDHEN and CDR2 SYDVKM. In nucleotides, the CDR3 is TGTGCCAGCAGACCCTCACCGGGACAGTTTTATAATTCACCCCTCCACTTT. This codes for CASRPSPGQFYNSPLHF.

The chain joins TRBV5-5 to TRBJ2-3, with 10 bases identical to TRBD2. J was trimmed by 0 bases and V by 5 bases; bases with no gene match: 9. CDR1 is SGHKS, CDR2 YYEKEE, per germline (reference sequence). This CDR3 comprises 17 residues. The CDR3 nucleotides are TGTGCCAGCAGACCCATAGCGGGGGGTGCTAGCACAGATACGCAGTATTTT. The encoded protein is CASRPIAGGASTDTQYF.

This clone was found once. The gene calls are TRBV7-9 and TRBJ1-2; unclear D gene. V was clipped by 7 bases and J by 4 bases, with 28 bases between them. There are 18 residues in the CDR3. Germline-derived CDR1 and CDR2 are SEHNR and FQNEAQ (reference sequence). The CDR3 is CASTEQGRNPMGGYGYTF. The CDR3 nucleotides read TGTGCCAGCACGGAGCAAGGCAGGAACCCTATGGGTGGCTATGGCTACACCTTC.

CDR3 nucleotide sequence: TGTGCCAGCAGTTTTGTACAGGGGATGGGAGAGCAGTACGTC. Translating gives CASSFVQGMGEQYV. The rearrangement links TRBV27 to TRBJ2-7, with 7 bases identical to TRBD1. The ends lost 3 bases at V and 7 bases at J; junction bases unmatched: 9. Germline lookup yields CDR1 MNHEY and CDR2 SMNVEV (reference sequence). This CDR3 has 14 amino acids.

This chain links TRBV19 with TRBJ2-3; D call uncertain. The V end was cut by 4 bases, the J end by 6 bases, with 5 bases between. This CDR3 spans 11 amino acids. Germline lookup yields CDR1 LNHDA and CDR2 SQIVND (reference sequence). CDR3 bases: TGTGCCAGTAGTAACGGGGATACGCAGTATTTT. Encoded protein: CASSNGDTQYF.

This clone was detected only a few times. This chain connects TRBV6-6 to TRBJ1-5; TRBD1 agrees at 8 bases. This CDR3 is built from 13 residues. Germline V gives CDR1 MNHNY, CDR2 SVGAGI (reference sequence). Unmatched junction bases numbered 6, after V lost 8 bases and J lost 6 bases. The CDR3 protein is CASRQGMGQPQHF. Here the CDR3 DNA reads TGTGCCAGCCGACAGGGGATGGGTCAGCCCCAGCATTTT.

This sequence joins TRBV28 and TRBJ1-1; 7 nucleotides align to TRBD1. The V gene end was trimmed by 5 bases and the J gene end by 6 bases; junction bases not matched to a gene: 6. Per the germline V gene, CDR1 is MDHEN and CDR2 is SYDVKM. This CDR3 is 13 amino acids long. CDR3 nucleotide sequence: TGTGCCAGCAGTCCCCCCGACAGGGCTGAAGCTTTCTTT. It specifies CASSPPDRAEAFF.

The rearrangement uses TRBV5-1 and TRBJ2-7; possibly TRBD1 for D (5 bases). Trimming took 1 base from V and 7 from J, leaving 9 bases between them. This CDR3 comprises 12 residues. Germline values: CDR1 SGHRS, CDR2 YFSETQ. The CDR3 reads CASSLKGAEQYF. CDR3 in DNA: TGCGCCAGCAGCTTGAAAGGGGCTGAGCAGTACTTC.

The genes are TRBV19 and TRBJ1-4; D might be TRBD1 (6 bases). This CDR3 region has 16 residues. V gave up 6 bases and J gave up 2 bases, with 16 bases separating them. CDR1 is LNHDA and CDR2 is SQIVND in the germline V gene (reference sequence). In nucleotides, the CDR3 is TGTGCCAGTAGCATACAGGGCCGGAATACTAATGAAAAACTGTTTTTT. Translated, it gives CASSIQGRNTNEKLFF.

The rearrangement links TRBV5-4 to TRBJ2-7; maybe TRBD1 (6 bases). Trimming left V 0 bases short and J 0 bases short, with 7 bases between. CDR1 and CDR2 (germline): SGHNT, YYREEE (reference sequence). The length of the CDR3 is 14 residues. The CDR3 region is CASSLDRASYEQYV. The CDR3 bases are TGTGCCAGCAGCTTGGACAGGGCCTCCTACGAGCAGTACGTC.

This clone was counted between two and nine times. CDR3 protein: CASSGGLAGNTGELFF. In nucleotides, the CDR3 is TGTGCCAGCAGCGGCGGACTAGCGGGGAACACCGGGGAGCTGTTTTTT. The genes are TRBV9 and TRBJ2-2; 11 bases line up with TRBD2. Per germline, CDR1 SGDLS and CDR2 YYNGEE. CDR3 size: 16 residues. Losses at the gene ends were 3 bases for V and 1 base for J; bases not matched to a gene: 2.

The gene calls are TRBV6-4 and TRBJ1-2; D is unresolved. Germline V gives CDR1 MRHNA, CDR2 SNTAGT. The CDR3 has 15 residues. V was clipped by 5 bases and J by 2 bases, with 15 bases between them. The CDR3: CASSQDGLMNYGYTF. CDR3 nucleotide sequence: TGTGCCAGCAGTCAGGACGGACTGATGAACTATGGCTACACCTTC.

This CDR3 reads CATSDPRTGATGELFF. For the CDR3, the DNA is TGTGCCACCAGTGATCCTCGGACAGGGGCGACCGGGGAGCTGTTTTTT. The rearrangement uses TRBV24-1 and TRBJ2-2, with 9 bases identical to TRBD1. With 3 bases clipped from V and 5 bases from J, the junction kept 6 bases outside the gene matches. This CDR3 has 16 amino acids. Per the germline V gene, CDR1 is KGHDR and CDR2 is SFDVKD.

This chain uses TRBV30 with TRBJ1-2; TRBD1 agrees at 11 bases. The CDR3 is made up of 15 amino acids. Trimming took 3 bases from V and 4 from J; bases not matched to a gene: 7. Germline V lookup: CDR1 GTSNPN, CDR2 SVGIG (reference sequence). The CDR3 nucleotides read TGTGCCTGGAGCCCCGGGACAGGGGGTATCTATGGCTACACCTTC. The encoded protein is CAWSPGTGGIYGYTF.

The rearrangement links TRBV5-1 to TRBJ2-1; D is undetermined. In germline, CDR1 is SGHRS, CDR2 YFSETQ. The CDR3 sequence is 14 residues long. With 2 bases removed from V and 0 bases from J, the gap between germline ends came to 6 bases. CDR3 nucleotides: TGCGCCAGCAGCTTACCAGGCTCCTACAATGAGCAGTTCTTC. Protein sequence: CASSLPGSYNEQFF.

The chain uses TRBV7-8 and TRBJ1-2, with a weak D call TRBD1 (6 bases). Germline-derived CDR1 and CDR2 are SGHVS and FQNEAQ. V was clipped by 3 bases and J by 8 bases, with 13 bases between them. This CDR3 comprises 13 residues. The CDR3 spells CASSLGGLGGYTF. In DNA, the CDR3 is TGTGCCAGCAGCTTGGGGGGGCTTGGAGGCTACACCTTC.

The chain combines TRBV9 with TRBJ1-2; 9 nucleotides line up with TRBD1. There are 15 residues in the CDR3. V trimming: 5 bases; J trimming: 2 bases; junction bases outside the gene matches: 7. Germline V gives CDR1 SGDLS, CDR2 YYNGEE. The CDR3 DNA reads TGTGCCAGCAGTCGACAGGGGGGATGGAACTATGGCTACACCTTC. It yields the protein CASSRQGGWNYGYTF.

This clone occurred a few times. The chain combines TRBV19 with TRBJ1-6; TRBD1 matches at 9 bases. Unmatched junction bases numbered 4, after V lost 2 bases and J lost 8 bases. There are 15 residues in the CDR3. Germline CDR1 is LNHDA and CDR2 is SQIVND (reference sequence). Here the CDR3 reads CASSILDRGDSPLHF. CDR3 in DNA: TGTGCCAGTAGTATACTGGACAGGGGTGATTCACCCCTCCACTTT.